This entry features one T cell receptor beta chain sequence. J lost 3 bases, V lost 2 bases, and 4 bases had no gene match. The germline V gene has CDR1 SGHRS and CDR2 YFSETQ. The CDR3 length is 14 residues. This table comes from immunoSEQ multiplex PCR, and its TCRdb copy is limited to in-frame clones, with some not included. The table records approximately 150,000 clones, 70% to 90% of them present only once. The data are from a study of blood T cell repertoires in COVID-19. The wider study: Nucleic acid was either cDNA or gDNA, and it came from T cells, B-cell-depleted T cells, or PBMCs.

This clonotype originated in a woman of 80 years or more with COVID-19, enrolled during active disease. The chain is built from TRBV5-1 and TRBJ2-5; 7 bases map to TRBD1. Sequences were obtained from peripheral blood. The CDR3 DNA reads TGCGCCAGCAGCTTCGGACAGGTAGAAGAGACCCAGTACTTC. Translated: CASSFGQVEETQYF.